A single sample gave rise to the 28 T cell receptor beta chains below, sequenced in a study of T cell changes during pregnancy in multiple sclerosis (dated 2019 in TCRdb). The library was made by the immunoSEQ multiplex PCR assay. TCRdb mirrors the immuneACCESS table, restricted to in-frame sequences. Some clones are absent from its copies; in checked studies, under half trace to an unresolved V gene, and the reason for the others is unknown. The sample has just under 65,000 clones on record, roughly 88% of them singletons. Roughly 2.1% of the sample belongs to the ten largest clones. The sample in question was peripheral blood, obtained in the second trimester of pregnancy. The receptors stem from a female donor in good health, enrolled as a control in a pregnancy study.

This chain links TRBV9 with TRBJ2-3, with D tentatively TRBD2 (6 bases). Germline V gene data show CDR1 as SGDLS and CDR2 as YYNGEE. CDR3 length equals 11 residues. Trimming stripped 0 bases from V and 11 bases from J, with 7 bases between. The CDR3 here is CASSVVREQYF. CDR3 DNA: TGTGCCAGCAGCGTAGTGCGGGAGCAGTATTTT.

The genes are TRBV6-5 and TRBJ2-7, with TRBD2 matching over 9 bases. CDR1 is MNHEY, CDR2 SVGAGI, per germline. The J segment lost 5 bases and the V segment lost 9 bases, leaving 11 bases of the junction unmatched. The CDR3 has 14 residues. The CDR3 sequence is CASRPGLASDEQYF. Written as DNA, the CDR3 is TGTGCCAGTCGACCGGGACTAGCCTCGGACGAGCAGTACTTC.

This rearrangement joins TRBV7-3 to TRBJ1-5, with D perhaps TRBD1 (5 bases). CDR3 length equals 15 residues. Germline CDR1 is SGHTA and CDR2 is FQGTGA. The V and J ends lost 2 bases and 4 bases respectively, with 12 bases between them. Here the CDR3 reads CASSLGPGSNQPQHF. The CDR3 DNA follows: TGTGCCAGCAGCTTAGGTCCAGGGTCAAATCAGCCCCAGCATTTT.

The chain has TRBV6-1 and TRBJ1-2; 8 bases line up with TRBD1. V shed 7 bases, J shed 4 bases, and the junction held 5 bases outside the gene matches. Germline V gene lookup returns CDR1 MNHNS and CDR2 SASEGT. The CDR3 is 13 amino acids. CDR3 sequence: CASISGQVYGYTF. CDR3 in DNA: TGTGCCAGCATTTCGGGACAGGTCTATGGCTACACCTTC.

The genes are TRBV4-2 and TRBJ2-5; TRBD2 matches at 8 bases. The CDR3 has 15 residues. Germline V CDR1 and CDR2: LGHNA, YNFKEQ. V dropped 5 bases and J dropped 2; count of bases not matched to a gene: 7. CDR3 sequence: CASSYERGSQETQYF. Written as DNA, the CDR3 is TGTGCCAGCAGCTACGAGCGGGGGTCTCAAGAGACCCAGTACTTC.

This clone has a single count. Relative to the germline gene, one junction end is altered; a read error may explain this. The V and J genes are TRBV7-7 and TRBJ1-3, with D uncertain. This CDR3 is built from 15 residues. The germline gives CDR1 SSHAT, CDR2 FNYEAQ (reference sequence). The CDR3 nucleotides are TGTGCTAGCAGCGTGACTCTCGACTCTGGAAACACCATATATTTT. It encodes CASSVTLDSGNTIYF. The entire variable domain, with the rest obtained from reference TRBV7-7 and TRBJ1-3, is as follows: GAGVSQSPRYKVTKRGQDVTLRCDPISSHATLYWYQQALGQGPEFLTYFNYEAQPDKSGLPSDRFSAERPEGSISTLTIQRTEQRDSAMYRCASSVTLDSGNTIYFGEGSWLTVV.

This clone was found once. The chain recombines TRBV5-8 with TRBJ1-4; 7 nucleotides align to TRBD1. The CDR3 covers 12 residues. Germline V lookup: CDR1 SGHTS, CDR2 YDEGEE. V gave up 6 bases and J gave up 4 bases; unmatched junction bases: 0. CDR3: CASNRGNEKLFF. The CDR3 region has the DNA TGTGCCAGCAACAGGGGTAATGAAAAACTGTTTTTT.

The V call is TRBV6-1, the J call TRBJ2-3; 9 nucleotides align to TRBD2. V dropped 8 bases and J dropped 3; count of bases not matched to a gene: 3. Germline loops: CDR1 MNHNS, CDR2 SASEGT. This CDR3 is 13 amino acids long. The CDR3 loop is CASQRGDTDTQYF. DNA of the CDR3: TGTGCCAGCCAGCGGGGGGATACAGATACGCAGTATTTT.

The chain uses TRBV7-4 and TRBJ2-1; 7 bases match TRBD2. Looked up from germline, CDR1 is SGHVT and CDR2 is SQSDAQ. CDR3 length: 12 amino acids. J lost 10 bases, V lost 4 bases, and 4 bases had no gene match. The CDR3 nucleotides are TGTGCCAGCAGCTCTCCGGGGGGAGAGCAGTTCTTC. Translation gives CASSSPGGEQFF.

The chain employs TRBV28 and TRBJ2-7, with TRBD2 identical over 13 bases. This CDR3 is built from 15 residues. Germline CDR1 is MDHEN and CDR2 is SYDVKM. V was clipped by 4 bases and J by 7 bases; unmatched bases: 7. This CDR3 reads CASSSGLAGVSEQYF. The CDR3 DNA reads TGTGCCAGCAGTTCCGGACTAGCGGGAGTGAGTGAGCAGTACTTC. Together with reference TRBV28 and TRBJ2-7, the CDR3 gives the full variable domain: DVKVTQSSRYLVKRTGEKVFLECVQDMDHENMFWYRQDPGLGLRLIYFSYDVKMKEKGDIPEGYSVSREKKERFSLILESASTNQTSMYLCASSSGLAGVSEQYFGPGTRLTVT.

The chain combines TRBV6-5 with TRBJ1-5; tentative D call: TRBD1 (5 bases). The germline V and J ends were trimmed by 6 bases and 4 bases, with 10 bases remaining between them. There are 13 residues in the CDR3. Germline V CDR1 and CDR2: MNHEY, SVGAGI. The CDR3 loop is CASSPDRNQPQHF. The CDR3 DNA is TGTGCCAGCAGCCCTGACAGAAATCAGCCCCAGCATTTT.

The table lists this clone with a count of one. The V gene is TRBV20-1, the J gene TRBJ2-3, with D possibly TRBD2 on 5 matching bases. CDR1 is DFQATT, CDR2 SNEGSKA, per germline (reference sequence). This CDR3 spans 11 amino acids. V lost 6 bases to trimming and J lost 7 bases, with 11 bases between them. The CDR3 DNA reads as TGCAGTGCGTTACTAGTATATACGCAGTATTTT. Protein: CSALLVYTQYF.

The chain employs TRBV11-3 and TRBJ2-1; 8 bases are a match to TRBD2. V lost 4 bases to trimming and J lost 1 base; unmatched junction nucleotides: 3. Germline V CDR1 and CDR2: SGHNT, YENEEA. CDR3 size: 15 residues. The CDR3 sequence is CASSSSGGSYNEQFF. Written as DNA, the CDR3 is TGTGCCAGCAGCTCAAGCGGGGGATCCTACAATGAGCAGTTCTTC.

This clone came up once. This chain links TRBV18 with TRBJ1-2, with TRBD1 identical over 7 bases. The CDR3 is 16 residues long. Germline V CDR1 and CDR2: KGHSH, LQKENI. V lost 3 bases, J lost 4 bases, and 11 bases stayed unmatched. This CDR3 is CASSPLRDSGTYGYTF. CDR3 bases: TGTGCCAGCTCACCGCTCCGGGACAGTGGAACCTATGGCTACACCTTC.

This chain uses TRBV10-3 with TRBJ1-2; D is uncertain. CDR3 length equals 13 residues. Germline lookup yields CDR1 ENHRY and CDR2 SYGVKD. Trimming took 2 bases from V and 4 from J, leaving 8 bases between them. CDR3 DNA sequence: TGTGCCATCAGTGAGACAGAATCCTATGGCTACACCTTC. Residues: CAISETESYGYTF.

The chain has TRBV27 and TRBJ2-1; tentatively, D is TRBD2 (5 bases). The CDR3 has 13 amino acids. Germline CDR1 is MNHEY and CDR2 is SMNVEV (reference sequence). V dropped 5 bases and J dropped 8 bases, with 13 bases sitting between them. CDR3 coding DNA: TGTGCCAGCAGTGAGGGAGCTTGGTATGAGCAGTTCTTC. Its protein product is CASSEGAWYEQFF.

V gene TRBV29-1 combines with J gene TRBJ2-1, with D unresolved. The V and J ends lost 4 bases and 0 bases respectively, with 10 bases between them. The CDR3 runs 14 residues. Per the germline V gene, CDR1 is SQVTM and CDR2 is ANQGSEA. The CDR3 is CSVGTSGSYNEQFF. The CDR3 DNA sequence: TGCAGCGTTGGTACTTCGGGCTCCTACAATGAGCAGTTCTTC.

The chain couples TRBV30 to TRBJ2-7; TRBD1 matches 7 bases. The trim removed 2 bases at V and 7 bases at J, leaving 8 bases unmatched. Germline assignment: CDR1 GTSNPN and CDR2 SVGIG (reference sequence). The CDR3 loop spans 13 amino acids. The CDR3 spells CAWSRKGAAEQYF. CDR3 DNA: TGTGCCTGGAGTCGAAAGGGGGCTGCGGAGCAGTACTTC.

The J gene is TRBJ2-2, the V gene TRBV19, with TRBD2 identical over 8 bases. Germline assignment: CDR1 LNHDA and CDR2 SQIVND (reference sequence). The CDR3 extends over 15 amino acids. V shed 3 bases and J 6 bases; nucleotides not matched to a gene: 6. The CDR3 DNA is TGTGCCAGTAGTATGGCTAGCGGGTCTTCCGGGGAGCTGTTTTTT. The encoded protein is CASSMASGSSGELFF. The complete variable domain, with remaining parts taken from reference TRBV19 and TRBJ2-2, reads DGGITQSPKYLFRKEGQNVTLSCEQNLNHDAMYWYRQDPGQGLRLIYYSQIVNDFQKGDIAEGYSVSREKKESFPLTVTSAQKNPTAFYLCASSMASGSSGELFFGEGSRLTVL.

The chain is built from TRBV2 and TRBJ1-6; D gene uncertain. Germline CDR1 and CDR2: SNHLY and FYNNEI. CDR3 size: 14 residues. Trimming cost V 4 bases and J 7 bases, with 11 bases left between them. This chain's CDR3 is CASSAGRGNSPLHF. CDR3 coding DNA: TGTGCCAGCAGTGCGGGAAGAGGGAATTCACCCCTCCACTTT.

V and J are TRBV19 and TRBJ1-2, with no clear D. The V gene lost 0 bases and the J gene lost 8 bases, with 13 bases spanning the gap. This CDR3 spans 14 amino acids. Germline lookup yields CDR1 LNHDA and CDR2 SQIVND (reference sequence). The DNA for the CDR3 is TGTGCCAGTAGTATAGAAGACGGACTACGGGGCTACACCTTC. Its protein product is CASSIEDGLRGYTF.

The chain is built from TRBV5-4 and TRBJ2-5; 9 bases are a match to TRBD2. J gave up 4 bases and V 1 base, and 11 bases lay outside the gene matches. This CDR3 has 17 residues. Per germline, CDR1 SGHNT and CDR2 YYREEE (reference sequence). CDR3 amino acids: CASSLSLAGRGRETQYF. The CDR3 DNA follows: TGTGCCAGCAGCTTGTCCCTAGCGGGGAGAGGGAGAGAGACCCAGTACTTC.

This sequence joins TRBV11-2 and TRBJ2-1, with D unresolved. Looked up from germline, CDR1 is SGHAT and CDR2 is FQNNGV. The CDR3 consists of 12 residues. V gave up 0 bases and J gave up 10 bases, with 7 bases separating them. The CDR3 here is CASSLEQSEQFF. In DNA, the CDR3 is TGTGCCAGCAGCTTAGAACAATCCGAGCAGTTCTTC.

The genes are TRBV7-2 and TRBJ2-3; 8 bases are shared with TRBD1. V dropped 6 bases and J dropped 3; count of bases not matched to a gene: 8. This CDR3 is built from 15 residues. Per the germline V gene, CDR1 is SGHTA and CDR2 is FQGNSA. CDR3 sequence: CASRAPGQETDTQYF. The CDR3, as DNA: TGTGCCAGCAGAGCGCCGGGACAGGAAACAGATACGCAGTATTTT.

The rearrangement links TRBV5-4 to TRBJ2-6, with 8 bases that match TRBD1. Trimming cost V 4 bases and J 4 bases; bases outside gene matches: 4. The CDR3 covers 15 residues. CDR1 is SGHNT, CDR2 YYREEE, per germline (reference sequence). CDR3 loop: CASSDRGAGANVLTF. In DNA form, the CDR3 reads TGTGCCAGCAGCGACAGGGGAGCCGGGGCCAACGTCCTGACTTTC. The entire variable domain, with the rest obtained from reference TRBV5-4 and TRBJ2-6, is as follows: ETGVTQSPTHLIKTRGQQVTLRCSSQSGHNTVSWYQQALGQGPQFIFQYYREEENGRGNFPPRFSGLQFPNYSSELNVNALELDDSALYLCASSDRGAGANVLTFGAGSRLTVL.

The chain has TRBV5-1 and TRBJ2-7; 7 nucleotides match TRBD2. Germline-derived CDR1 and CDR2 are SGHRS and YFSETQ. V shed 3 bases, J shed 0 bases, and the junction held 6 bases outside the gene matches. This CDR3 has 15 residues. CDR3 loop: CASSSGRASSYEQYF. In DNA form, the CDR3 reads TGCGCCAGCAGCTCGGGGAGGGCCTCCTCCTACGAGCAGTACTTC. Full variable domain (rest looked up from reference TRBV5-1 and TRBJ2-7): KAGVTQTPRYLIKTRGQQVTLSCSPISGHRSVSWYQQTPGQGLQFLFEYFSETQRNKGNFPGRFSGRQFSNSRSEMNVSTLELGDSALYLCASSSGRASSYEQYFGPGTRLTVT.

The chain carries TRBV2 and TRBJ2-5, with TRBD2 matching 10 bases. CDR1 and CDR2 from the germline V gene are SNHLY and FYNNEI. V gave up 6 bases and J gave up 4 bases; unmatched junction bases: 11. The CDR3 totals 16 residues. The CDR3 reads CASRLNERGGVETQYF. The CDR3 nucleotides are TGTGCCAGCAGGTTGAACGAGCGGGGGGGCGTAGAGACCCAGTACTTC.

The gene calls are TRBV6-5 and TRBJ2-3; possibly TRBD2 for D (5 bases). The germline V and J ends were trimmed by 2 bases and 7 bases, with 16 bases remaining between them. This CDR3 has 15 residues. The germline V gene has CDR1 MNHEY and CDR2 SVGAGI. The CDR3 loop is CASSYGNGEKHTQYF. The DNA of the CDR3 is TGTGCCAGCAGTTACGGCAACGGGGAAAAGCATACGCAGTATTTT.